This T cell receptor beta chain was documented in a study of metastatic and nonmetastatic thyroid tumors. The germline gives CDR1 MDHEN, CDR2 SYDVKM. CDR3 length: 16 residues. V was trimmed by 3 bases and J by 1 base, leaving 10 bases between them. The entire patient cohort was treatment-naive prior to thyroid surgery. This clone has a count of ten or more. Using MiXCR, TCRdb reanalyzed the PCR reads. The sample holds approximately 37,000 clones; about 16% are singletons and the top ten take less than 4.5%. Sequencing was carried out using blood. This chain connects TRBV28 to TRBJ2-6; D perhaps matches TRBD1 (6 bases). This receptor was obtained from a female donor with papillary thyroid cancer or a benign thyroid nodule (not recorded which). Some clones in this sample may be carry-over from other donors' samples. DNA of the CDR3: TGTGCCAGCAGTTTCCAGACAGGTTCTGGGGCCAACGTCCTGACTTTC. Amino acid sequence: CASSFQTGSGANVLTF.